This T cell receptor (beta chain) was obtained from a study of T cell responses to AZD1222 COVID-19 vaccine. Regarding the study as a whole: Sampled repertoires all dated from after the peak T cell response.

Produced via immunoSEQ multiplex PCR; TCRdb's table is partial and in-frame only. The sample yields 65,000 to 90,000 clones, 80% to 90% seen once. Remarks on this clone: The target antigen is unknown.

Germline lookup yields CDR1 KGHDR and CDR2 SFDVKD. The CDR3 consists of 15 residues. V gave up 2 bases and J gave up 1 base; unmatched junction bases: 2. The genes are TRBV24-1 and TRBJ2-7; 9 nucleotides line up with TRBD1. This specimen was peripheral blood, taken on day 0 of AZD1222 vaccination. This clonotype originated in an adult in good health. CDR3: CATSDSGTGSYEQYF. The CDR3 DNA reads as TGTGCCACCAGTGATTCCGGGACAGGGTCCTACGAGCAGTACTTC.